These 13 T cell receptor beta chains were sequenced from one sample in a study of cytomegalovirus exposure and HLA in healthy donors. PCR primers comprised 60 Vbeta and 13 Jbeta primers. TCRdb's table, derived via immunoSEQ multiplex PCR, lists solely in-frame clones and lacks some. Of 89,000 or so clones detected, around 77% appear once; the ten largest clones hold roughly 2%. Sequencing used PBMCs. Receptors were obtained from a boy between 10 and 17 years old in good health and CMV-seronegative.

The chain recombines TRBV30 with TRBJ2-7, with 7 bases lining up with TRBD2. There are 11 residues in the CDR3. Germline loops: CDR1 GTSNPN, CDR2 SVGIG (reference sequence). V lost 8 bases and J lost 3; bases outside the gene matches: 4. CDR3 DNA: TGTGCCGGGGGGGAGAGCTACGAGCAGTACTTC. It is translated as CAGGESYEQYF.

The chain couples TRBV10-1 to TRBJ2-3, with D tentatively TRBD1 (5 bases). From germline, CDR1 is WNHNN and CDR2 SYGVQD (reference sequence). The CDR3 has 13 amino acids. V was trimmed by 5 bases and J by 4 bases, leaving 10 bases between them. In DNA, the CDR3 is TGCGCCAGCAGTTCTGGGGCGTCAGATACGCAGTATTTT. Its translation is CASSSGASDTQYF.

V usage is TRBV4-3 and J usage is TRBJ1-1; D not resolved. The V end was cut by 0 bases, the J end by 4 bases, with 9 bases between. This CDR3 comprises 14 residues. Germline CDR1 and CDR2: LGHNA and YSLEER. The CDR3 DNA is TGCGCCAGCAGCCAAGACTCTCGAGGCACTGAAGCTTTCTTT. Translation: CASSQDSRGTEAFF.

This clone was seen a few times. The chain couples TRBV19 to TRBJ2-1, with TRBD1 matching over 8 bases. Trimming cost V 5 bases and J 7 bases; bases outside gene matches: 4. The germline V gene encodes CDR1 LNHDA and CDR2 SQIVND (reference sequence). The CDR3 is 13 residues long. CDR3 loop: CASSLQGANEQFF. The CDR3 DNA is TGTGCCAGTAGTCTCCAGGGGGCAAATGAGCAGTTCTTC. The entire variable domain, with the rest obtained from reference TRBV19 and TRBJ2-1, is as follows: DGGITQSPKYLFRKEGQNVTLSCEQNLNHDAMYWYRQDPGQGLRLIYYSQIVNDFQKGDIAEGYSVSREKKESFPLTVTSAQKNPTAFYLCASSLQGANEQFFGPGTRLTVL.

A few counts support this clone. The chain joins TRBV4-3 to TRBJ2-1; 11 bases agree with TRBD2. Germline V gene data show CDR1 as LGHNA and CDR2 as YSLEER. The CDR3 runs 15 residues. V was pared by 6 bases and J by 7 bases, with 8 bases of the junction left unmatched. CDR3 protein: CASRLIAGGDNEQFF. The CDR3 DNA follows: TGCGCCAGCAGATTAATAGCGGGAGGGGATAATGAGCAGTTCTTC.

The genes are TRBV4-2 and TRBJ2-1; 13 bases agree with TRBD2. V lost 0 bases, J lost 8 bases, and 10 bases stayed unmatched. Germline loops: CDR1 LGHNA, CDR2 YNFKEQ. The CDR3 extends over 18 amino acids. The CDR3 is CASSQDTHTSGRAYEQFF. The CDR3, as DNA: TGTGCCAGCAGCCAAGATACCCATACTAGCGGGAGGGCCTATGAGCAGTTCTTC.

The V call is TRBV11-2, the J call TRBJ1-2, with 7 bases matching TRBD1. With 5 bases clipped from V and 0 bases from J, the junction kept 9 bases outside the gene matches. The CDR3 length is 16 residues. CDR1 SGHAT and CDR2 FQNNGV come from the germline V gene. The CDR3 DNA follows: TGTGCCAGCAGCCCGACAGGGCCCTCAGCTAACTATGGCTACACCTTC. Its translation: CASSPTGPSANYGYTF.

This clone was picked up a small number of times. CDR3 residues: CASSQATGGVNEAFF. The CDR3 DNA sequence: TGCGCCAGCAGCCAAGCGACAGGGGGCGTAAATGAAGCTTTCTTT. V usage is TRBV4-3 and J usage is TRBJ1-1; 10 nucleotides match TRBD1. Looked up from germline, CDR1 is LGHNA and CDR2 is YSLEER. This CDR3 is built from 15 residues. The trim removed 1 base at V and 7 bases at J, leaving 6 bases unmatched.

The J gene is TRBJ2-7, the V gene TRBV6-1; 11 bases fit TRBD1. Germline lookup yields CDR1 MNHNS and CDR2 SASEGT. The CDR3 loop spans 15 amino acids. J was trimmed by 6 bases and V by 8 bases; bases with no gene match: 12. The CDR3, as DNA: TGTGCCAGCGTGGGAATGGACAGGGGGCCCTTCGAGCAGTACTTC. Residues: CASVGMDRGPFEQYF.

This clone showed up just once. The CDR3 does not end in the conserved phenylalanine or tryptophan, so this is likely a read error. The V gene is TRBV25-1, the J gene TRBJ1-2, with D possibly TRBD1 on 5 matching bases. Germline V gene data show CDR1 as MGHDK and CDR2 as SYGVNS. Between the trimmed V and J ends, which lost 1 base and 3 bases, there was a span of 9 bases. CDR3 size: 14 residues. The CDR3 DNA follows: TGTGCCAGCAGTGAATGGGTAGGGGACTATGGCTACACCGTC. It yields the protein CASSEWVGDYGYTV.

The V call is TRBV7-9, the J call TRBJ2-3; unclear D gene. V gave up 8 bases and J gave up 3 bases, with 12 bases separating them. Germline CDR1 and CDR2: SEHNR and FQNEAQ (reference sequence). CDR3 length equals 13 residues. The CDR3 region is CASDTLLTDTQYF. In DNA form, the CDR3 reads TGTGCCAGCGACACACTTCTGACAGATACGCAGTATTTT.

The chain recombines TRBV9 with TRBJ1-1; D perhaps matches TRBD1 (6 bases). CDR3 length equals 15 residues. V lost 6 bases, J lost 4 bases, and 19 bases lay in between. CDR1 and CDR2 from the germline V gene are SGDLS and YYNGEE. This CDR3 reads CASTSEGGIITEAFF. CDR3 nucleotide sequence: TGTGCCAGCACCTCCGAGGGGGGGATAATCACTGAAGCTTTCTTT.

The V call is TRBV6-1, the J call TRBJ1-5; the D gene is possibly TRBD1 (5 bases). The CDR3 is 15 amino acids. The ends were cut back, 1 base at V and 3 bases at J, with 10 bases in the middle. Germline V lookup: CDR1 MNHNS, CDR2 SASEGT. The CDR3 bases are TGTGCCAGCAGTGAAGAGGGACTCTCCAATCAGCCCCAGCATTTT. Amino acids: CASSEEGLSNQPQHF.